This TCR beta chain is drawn from a study of OX40 agonist ivuxolimab in advanced cancers. Sampling times: baseline, cycle 4 day 1, cycle 7 day 1. CDR1 and CDR2 from the germline V gene are SEHNR and FQNEAQ (reference sequence). This CDR3 is 11 amino acids long. TCRdb keeps only in-frame clones here, not all; method: immunoSEQ multiplex PCR. This table has about 96,000 clones, around 80% appearing once. The clonotype comes from an adult with an advanced solid tumor such as melanoma, head and neck, liver or kidney cancer. The V call is TRBV7-9, the J call TRBJ2-5; unclear D gene. The DNA end is more similar to TRBJ2-7, so the J call may be wrong. The sample was CD4+ or CD8+ T cells sorted from blood, taken in a trial of the OX40 agonist ivuxolimab. CDR3: CASSSFYEQYF. The CDR3 bases are TGTGCCAGCAGCTCCTTCTACGAGCAGTACTTC.